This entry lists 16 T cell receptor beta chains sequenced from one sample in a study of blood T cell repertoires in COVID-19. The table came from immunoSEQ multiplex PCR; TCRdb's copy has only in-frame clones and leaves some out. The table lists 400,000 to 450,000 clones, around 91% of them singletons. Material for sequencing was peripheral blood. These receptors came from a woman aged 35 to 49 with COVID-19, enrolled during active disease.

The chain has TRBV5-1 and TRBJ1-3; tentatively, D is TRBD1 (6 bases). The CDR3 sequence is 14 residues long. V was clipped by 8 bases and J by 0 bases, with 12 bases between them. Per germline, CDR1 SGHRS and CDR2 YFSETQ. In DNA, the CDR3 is TGCGCCAGTACCCCAGGGGACTCTGGAAACACCATATATTTT. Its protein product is CASTPGDSGNTIYF. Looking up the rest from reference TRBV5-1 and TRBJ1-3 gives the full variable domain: KAGVTQTPRYLIKTRGQQVTLSCSPISGHRSVSWYQQTPGQGLQFLFEYFSETQRNKGNFPGRFSGRQFSNSRSEMNVSTLELGDSALYLCASTPGDSGNTIYFGEGSWLTVV.

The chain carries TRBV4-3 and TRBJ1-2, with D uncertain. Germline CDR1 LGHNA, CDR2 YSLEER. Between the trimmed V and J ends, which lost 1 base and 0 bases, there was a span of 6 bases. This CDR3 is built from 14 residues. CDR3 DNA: TGCGCCAGCAGCCAAGCCACAGCTAACTATGGCTACACCTTC. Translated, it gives CASSQATANYGYTF.

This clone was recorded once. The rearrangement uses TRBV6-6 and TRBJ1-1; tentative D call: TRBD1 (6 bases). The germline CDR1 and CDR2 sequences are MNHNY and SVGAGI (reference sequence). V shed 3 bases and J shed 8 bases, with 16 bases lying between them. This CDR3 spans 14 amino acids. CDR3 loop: CASSYDGGRGEAFF. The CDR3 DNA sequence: TGTGCCAGCAGTTATGACGGGGGGCGAGGCGAAGCTTTCTTT.

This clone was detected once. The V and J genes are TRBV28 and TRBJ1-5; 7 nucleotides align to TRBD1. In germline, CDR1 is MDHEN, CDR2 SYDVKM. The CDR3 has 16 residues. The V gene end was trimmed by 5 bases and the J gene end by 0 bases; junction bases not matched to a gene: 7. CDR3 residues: CASSGTEYRSNQPQHF. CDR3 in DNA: TGTGCCAGCAGTGGGACAGAGTATCGTAGCAATCAGCCCCAGCATTTT.

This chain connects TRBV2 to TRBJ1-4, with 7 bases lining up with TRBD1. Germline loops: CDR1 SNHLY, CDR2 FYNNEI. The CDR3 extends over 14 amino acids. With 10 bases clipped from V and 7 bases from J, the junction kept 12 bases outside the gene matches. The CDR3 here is CATLRDSPSEKLFF. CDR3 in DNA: TGTGCCACCCTAAGGGACAGCCCTTCTGAAAAACTGTTTTTT.

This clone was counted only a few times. CDR3 in amino acids: CASSDSPSGGGPDTQYF. Written as DNA, the CDR3 is TGTGCCAGCAGTGACTCACCTAGCGGAGGGGGGCCAGATACGCAGTATTTT. The V gene is TRBV6-4, the J gene TRBJ2-3; a possible D gene is TRBD2 (7 bases). Germline CDR1 MRHNA, CDR2 SNTAGT. Trimming removed 0 bases from V and 4 bases from J, with 17 bases in between. This CDR3 spans 17 amino acids.

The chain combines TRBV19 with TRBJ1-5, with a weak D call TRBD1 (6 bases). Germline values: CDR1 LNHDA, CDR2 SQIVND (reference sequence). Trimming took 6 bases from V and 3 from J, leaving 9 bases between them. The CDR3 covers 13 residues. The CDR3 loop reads CASRGTLNQPQHF. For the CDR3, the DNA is TGTGCCAGTAGAGGGACACTCAATCAGCCCCAGCATTTT.

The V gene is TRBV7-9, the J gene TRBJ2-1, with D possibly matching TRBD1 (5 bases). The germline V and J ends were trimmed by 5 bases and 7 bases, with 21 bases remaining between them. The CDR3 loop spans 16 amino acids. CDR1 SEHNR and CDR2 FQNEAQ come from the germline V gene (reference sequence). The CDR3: CASSPGKAAKGNEQFF. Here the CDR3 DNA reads TGTGCCAGCAGCCCAGGCAAGGCAGCTAAGGGGAATGAGCAGTTCTTC.

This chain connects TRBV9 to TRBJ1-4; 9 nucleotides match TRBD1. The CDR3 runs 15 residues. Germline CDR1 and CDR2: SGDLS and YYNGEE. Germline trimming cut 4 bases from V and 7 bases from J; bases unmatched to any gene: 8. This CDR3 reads CASSSSDRGGEKLFF. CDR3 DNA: TGTGCCAGCAGCTCATCGGACAGGGGAGGTGAAAAACTGTTTTTT.

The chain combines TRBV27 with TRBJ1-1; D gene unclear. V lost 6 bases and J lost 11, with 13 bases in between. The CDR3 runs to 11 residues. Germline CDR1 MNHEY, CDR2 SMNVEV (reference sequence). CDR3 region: CASSPFSGAFF. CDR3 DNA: TGTGCCAGCAGCCCTTTCTCGGGGGCTTTCTTT.

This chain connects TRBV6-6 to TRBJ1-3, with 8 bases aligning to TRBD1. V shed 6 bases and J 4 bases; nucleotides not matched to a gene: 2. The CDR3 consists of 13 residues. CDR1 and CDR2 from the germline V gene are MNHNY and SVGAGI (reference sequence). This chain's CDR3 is CASSTGGGNTIYF. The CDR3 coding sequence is TGTGCCAGCAGCACAGGGGGAGGAAACACCATATATTTT.

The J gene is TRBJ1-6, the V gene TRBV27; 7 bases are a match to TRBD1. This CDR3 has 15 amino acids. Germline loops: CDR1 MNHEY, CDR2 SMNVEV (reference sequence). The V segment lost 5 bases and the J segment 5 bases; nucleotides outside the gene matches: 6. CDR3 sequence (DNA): TGTGCCAGCAGTGCGACAGGGACCCATAATTCACCCCTCCACTTT. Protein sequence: CASSATGTHNSPLHF.

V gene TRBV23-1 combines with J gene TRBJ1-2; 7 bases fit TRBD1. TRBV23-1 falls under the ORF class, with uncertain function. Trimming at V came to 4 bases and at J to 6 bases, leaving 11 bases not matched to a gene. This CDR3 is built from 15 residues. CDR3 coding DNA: TGCGCCAGCAGTCCCGTGACAGGGCGACGTAATGGCTACACCTTC. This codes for CASSPVTGRRNGYTF.

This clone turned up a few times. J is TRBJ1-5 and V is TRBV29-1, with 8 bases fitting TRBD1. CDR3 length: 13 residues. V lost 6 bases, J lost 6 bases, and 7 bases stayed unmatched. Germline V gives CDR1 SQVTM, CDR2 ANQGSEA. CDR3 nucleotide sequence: TGCAGCGTCAGGGACAGGCGGGGTCAGCCCCAGCATTTT. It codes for CSVRDRRGQPQHF.

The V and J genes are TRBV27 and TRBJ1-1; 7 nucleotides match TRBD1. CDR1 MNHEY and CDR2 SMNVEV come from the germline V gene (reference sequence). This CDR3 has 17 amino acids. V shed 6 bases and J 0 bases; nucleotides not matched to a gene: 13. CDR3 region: CASSLTGLGGLNTEAFF. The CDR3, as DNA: TGTGCCAGCAGCCTGACAGGGCTTGGAGGATTGAACACTGAAGCTTTCTTT.

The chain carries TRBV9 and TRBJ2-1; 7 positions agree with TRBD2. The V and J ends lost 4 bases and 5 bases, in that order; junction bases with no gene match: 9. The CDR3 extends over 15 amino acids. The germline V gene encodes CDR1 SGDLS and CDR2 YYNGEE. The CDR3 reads CASSNPTSVDNEQFF. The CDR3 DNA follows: TGTGCCAGCAGCAATCCTACTAGCGTAGACAATGAGCAGTTCTTC. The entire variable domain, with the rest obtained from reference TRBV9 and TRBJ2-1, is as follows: DSGVTQTPKHLITATGQRVTLRCSPRSGDLSVYWYQQSLDQGLQFLIQYYNGEERAKGNILERFSAQQFPDLHSELNLSSLELGDSALYFCASSNPTSVDNEQFFGPGTRLTVL.